This TCR beta chain was observed in a study of persistence of HIV-infected CD4 T cells. Study conclusions and caveats: Degenerate expanded CDR3beta sequences were enriched among CMV- and Gag-responding cells.

Germline CDR1 MNHEY, CDR2 SVGAGI. V was cut by 2 bases and J by 0 bases, with 10 bases left in between. This CDR3 is 15 amino acids long. This was the immunoSEQ version 4 assay in survey mode. Data came from immunoSEQ multiplex PCR; TCRdb stores just in-frame clones and leaves some out. Among 13,000 or so clones listed, about 70% were seen once. Cells were stimulated with overlapping HIV-1 Gag 15-mer peptides. Responding CD4+ T cells were sorted by upregulation of both CD40 ligand and CD69. These HIV-1-infected adults initiated suppressive ART in chronic infection. Donors had undetectable plasma HIV-1 RNA, under 50 copies/mL, for 4+ years. Concerning this clone: Its antigen is not identified.

Here the sequenced sample was CD4+ T cells sorted from PBMCs after approximately 19-hour stimulation, taken from a patient who received antiretroviral therapy. The clonotype was recovered from an adult man with HIV who was CMV-seropositive. The gene calls are TRBV6-5 and TRBJ1-2; D gene unclear. Here the CDR3 DNA reads TGTGCCAGCAGTTACAACGAGGGAGCTAACTATGGCTACACCTTC. It specifies CASSYNEGANYGYTF.